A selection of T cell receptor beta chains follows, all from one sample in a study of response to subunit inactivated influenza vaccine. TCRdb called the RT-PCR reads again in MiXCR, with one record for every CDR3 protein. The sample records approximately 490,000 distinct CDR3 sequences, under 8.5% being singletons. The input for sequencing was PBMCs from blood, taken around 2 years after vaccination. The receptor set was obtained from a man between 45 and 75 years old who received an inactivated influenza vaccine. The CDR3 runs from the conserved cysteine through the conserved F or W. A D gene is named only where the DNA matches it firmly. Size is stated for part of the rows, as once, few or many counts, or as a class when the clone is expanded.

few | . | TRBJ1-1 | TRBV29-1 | TGCAGCGTACACGGGGTAAACACTGAAGCTTTCTTT | CSVHGVNTEAFF
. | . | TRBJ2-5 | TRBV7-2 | TGTGCCAGCAGCTTGGGGGTGTGGGAGACCCAGTACTTC | CASSLGVWETQYF
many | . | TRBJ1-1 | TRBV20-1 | TGCAGTGCTAGAGATACGTTGGTCTCTAACACTGAAGCTTTCTTT | CSARDTLVSNTEAFF
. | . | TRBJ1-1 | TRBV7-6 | TGTGCCAGCAGCCAAAGGGCAGGGCAGAACACTGAAGCTTTCTTT | CASSQRAGQNTEAFF
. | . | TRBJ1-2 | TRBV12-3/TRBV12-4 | TGTGCCAGCAGTTTAGCCGCCGGACAGCGCTGGCTCACCTTC | CASSLAAGQRWLTF
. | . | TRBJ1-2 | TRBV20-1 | TGCAGTGCTAGAGACAGGGCCAGTTCGGGCGGCTACACCTTC | CSARDRASSGGYTF
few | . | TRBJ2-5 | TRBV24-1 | TGTGCCACCAGTGATCCACGATCGGAGACCCAGTACTTC | CATSDPRSETQYF
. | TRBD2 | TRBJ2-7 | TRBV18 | TGTGCCAGCTCACCAGGACTAGCGGGGGGCCTCCGCTACGAGCAGTACTTC | CASSPGLAGGLRYEQYF
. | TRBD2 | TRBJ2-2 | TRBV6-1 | TGTGCCAGCAGTGGATGGACTAGCGGAGACACCGGGGAGCTGTTTTTT | CASSGWTSGDTGELFF
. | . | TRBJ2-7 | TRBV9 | TGTGCCAGCAGCCGAACTCCCGGGACCAACTCCTACGAGCAGTACTTC | CASSRTPGTNSYEQYF
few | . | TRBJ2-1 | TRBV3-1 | TGTGCCAGCAGCCAAGAGGGTCTAACACCATACAATGAGCAGTTCTTC | CASSQEGLTPYNEQFF
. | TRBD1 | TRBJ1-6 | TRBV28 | TGTGCCAGCAGTTTTTGGACAGGTAGATCACCCCTCCACTTT | CASSFWTGRSPLHF
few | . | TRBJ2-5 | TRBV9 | TGTGCCAGCAGCGCTGACCTTGCAGGCCAAGAGACCCAGTACTTC | CASSADLAGQETQYF
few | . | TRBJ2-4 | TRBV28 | TGTGCCAGCAGGGGTTACCAAAACATTCAGTACTTC | CASRGYQNIQYF
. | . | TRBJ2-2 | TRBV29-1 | TGCAGCGTTGATCCAGGCCTGAACACCGGGGAGCTGTTTTTT | CSVDPGLNTGELFF
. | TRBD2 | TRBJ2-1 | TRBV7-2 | TGTGCCAGCAGGTCAGCGGGAGGATCCTACAATGAGCAGTTCTTC | CASRSAGGSYNEQFF
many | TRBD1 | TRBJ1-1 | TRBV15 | TGTGCCACCAGCAGGGGGACAGATATGGCTTTCTTT | CATSRGTDMAFF
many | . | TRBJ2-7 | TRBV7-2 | TGTGCCAGCAGCTTAGAAATGCAGATAGGAGAGCAGTACTTC | CASSLEMQIGEQYF
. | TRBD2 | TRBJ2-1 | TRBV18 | TGTGCCAGCTCACCACCCGGGACTAGCGTGTTCTTC | CASSPPGTSVFF
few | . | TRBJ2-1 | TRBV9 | TGTGCCAGCAGCGTACGGGAGAGCTCCTACAATGAGCAGTTCTTC | CASSVRESSYNEQFF
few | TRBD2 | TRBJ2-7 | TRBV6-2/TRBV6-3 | TGTGCCAGCAGTTACCCAGACTGGAGAGCGGGAGGGGACTACGAGCAGTACTTC | CASSYPDWRAGGDYEQYF
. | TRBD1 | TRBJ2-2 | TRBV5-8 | TGTGCCAGCAGCCGAGGACAGGGAGGAACGGGGGCCGGGGAGCTGTTTTTT | CASSRGQGGTGAGELFF
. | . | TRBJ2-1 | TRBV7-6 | TGTGCCAGCAGCTTAGCCTTATTGGCTGAGCAGTTCTTC | CASSLALLAEQFF
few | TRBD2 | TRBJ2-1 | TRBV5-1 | TGCGCCAGCAGCCCCGGGACTAGCGGAGACAATGAGCAGTTCTTC | CASSPGTSGDNEQFF
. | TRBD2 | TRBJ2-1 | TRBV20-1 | TGCAGTGCTACCTCACTAGCGGGAGCCGTCAATGAGCAGTTCTTC | CSATSLAGAVNEQFF
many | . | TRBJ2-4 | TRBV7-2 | TGTGCCAGCAGCTCTCCGGGGGGACAGCACAAAAACATTCAGTACTTC | CASSSPGGQHKNIQYF
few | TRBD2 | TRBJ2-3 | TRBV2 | TGTGCCAGCAGTGGGTCTAGCGGGGGTCAAGATACGCAGTATTTT | CASSGSSGGQDTQYF
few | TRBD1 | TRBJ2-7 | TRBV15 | TGTGCCACCAGCACTTTGTCAGGGGGCTTTGACGAGCAGTACTTC | CATSTLSGGFDEQYF
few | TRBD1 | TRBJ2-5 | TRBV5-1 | TGCGCCAGCACCAGAGATACAGGGGGTCAAGAGACCCAGTACTTC | CASTRDTGGQETQYF
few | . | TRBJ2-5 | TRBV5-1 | TGCGCCAGCAGCTTGGGTGGAATACTAGAGACCCAGTACTTC | CASSLGGILETQYF
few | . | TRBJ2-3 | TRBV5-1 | TGCGCCAGCAGACTCGGAACCACAGATACGCAGTATTTT | CASRLGTTDTQYF
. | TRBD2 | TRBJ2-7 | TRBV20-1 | TGCAGTACCACGCGGGAGGGCCCCACCTACGAGCAGTACTTC | CSTTREGPTYEQYF
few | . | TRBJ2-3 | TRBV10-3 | TGTGCCATCAGTGTACGGACCGATACGCAGTATTTT | CAISVRTDTQYF
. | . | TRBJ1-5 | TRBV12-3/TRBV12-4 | TGTGCCAGCCGTCAGTTGAATCATCAGCCCCAGCATTTT | CASRQLNHQPQHF
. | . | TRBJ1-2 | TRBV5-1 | TGCGCCAGCAGCACAGGACAGCCGACCCGTCGAACCTATGGCTACACCTTC | CASSTGQPTRRTYGYTF
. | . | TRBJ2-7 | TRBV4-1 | TGCGCCAGCAGCCACGCAGAATTTGGCTTCGAGCAGTACTTC | CASSHAEFGFEQYF
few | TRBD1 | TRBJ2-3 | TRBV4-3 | TGCGCCAGCAGCCAAGGACAGGGGAACACAGATACGCAGTATTTT | CASSQGQGNTDTQYF
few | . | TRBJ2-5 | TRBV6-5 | TGTGCCAGCAGTTACTCGGGGCGGGGTCGAGGGGAGACCCAGTACTTC | CASSYSGRGRGETQYF
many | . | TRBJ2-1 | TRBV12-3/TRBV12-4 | TGTGCCAGCAGTTTAAACAGAAAGTACAATGAGCAGTTCTTC | CASSLNRKYNEQFF
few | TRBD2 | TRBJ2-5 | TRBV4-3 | TGCGCCAGCAGCCAAGGAAGGGGAGGGAGAGAGACCCAGTACTTC | CASSQGRGGRETQYF
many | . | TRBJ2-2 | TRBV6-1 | TGTGCCAGCAGTGTAACAGGGCAGGGGAGGGCCGGGGAGCTGTTTTTT | CASSVTGQGRAGELFF
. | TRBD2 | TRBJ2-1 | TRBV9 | TGTGCCAGCAGCGGGATATTTCTCGGACTAGCGACCCACAATGAGCAGTTCTTC | CASSGIFLGLATHNEQFF
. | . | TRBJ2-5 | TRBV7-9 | TGTGCCAGCAGCTATCAAGGCGTAAGGACCCAGTACTTC | CASSYQGVRTQYF
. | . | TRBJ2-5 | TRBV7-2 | TGTGCCAGCAGCTTAGGAGGCCCTAGGAAGACCCAGTACTTC | CASSLGGPRKTQYF
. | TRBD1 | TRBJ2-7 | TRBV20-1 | TGCAGTGCTAGAGATAGGGGACAGTCCTCCTACGAGCAGTACTTC | CSARDRGQSSYEQYF
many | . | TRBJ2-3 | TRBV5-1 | TGCGCCAGCAGCTTGGGCCGGCGGGATACGCAGTATTTT | CASSLGRRDTQYF
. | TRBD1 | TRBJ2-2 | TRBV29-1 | TGCAGCGTCGGAAGGGGGACAGGGGGCGGGGAGCTGTTTTTT | CSVGRGTGGGELFF
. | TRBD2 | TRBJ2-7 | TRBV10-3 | TGTGCCATCAGTGATTCGAGCGGGGGGGCCTACGAGCAGTACTTC | CAISDSSGGAYEQYF
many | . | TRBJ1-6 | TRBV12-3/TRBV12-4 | TGTGCCAGCAGTTTCCCAGGAGTCGGTTCACCCCTCCACTTT | CASSFPGVGSPLHF
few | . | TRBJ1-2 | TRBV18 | TGTGCCAGCTCACCAAAAGGGGTTGGAGGCTACACCTTC | CASSPKGVGGYTF